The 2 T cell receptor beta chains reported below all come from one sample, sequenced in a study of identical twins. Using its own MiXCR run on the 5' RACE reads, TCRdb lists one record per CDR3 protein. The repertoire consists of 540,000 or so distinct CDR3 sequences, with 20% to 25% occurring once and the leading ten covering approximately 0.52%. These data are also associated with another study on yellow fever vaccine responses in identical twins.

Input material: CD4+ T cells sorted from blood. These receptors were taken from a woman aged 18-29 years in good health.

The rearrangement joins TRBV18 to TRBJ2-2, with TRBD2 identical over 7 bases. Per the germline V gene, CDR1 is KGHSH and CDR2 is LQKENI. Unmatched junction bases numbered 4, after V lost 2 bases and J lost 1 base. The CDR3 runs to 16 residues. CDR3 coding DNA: TGTGCCAGCTCACCAAGCGGGACTCTGAACACCGGGGAGCTGTTTTTT. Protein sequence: CASSPSGTLNTGELFF.

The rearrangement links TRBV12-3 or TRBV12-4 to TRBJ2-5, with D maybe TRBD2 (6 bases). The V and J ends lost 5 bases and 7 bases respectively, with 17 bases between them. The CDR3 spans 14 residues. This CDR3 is CASSPTVGGGTQYF. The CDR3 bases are TGTGCCAGCAGTCCTACCGTGGGGGGAGGGACCCAGTACTTC.